Listed below are T cell receptor beta chains from one sample, sequenced in a study of T cell responses to AZD1222 COVID-19 vaccine. Here immunoSEQ multiplex PCR was the method, and the copy in TCRdb shows in-frame clones only, minus some. This repertoire shows 150,000 to 200,000 clones, about 90% found once; its top ten account for less than 1.3%. The sequences come from peripheral blood, collected 28 days after the second AZD1222 dose. The receptors shown here come from an adult who received the AZD1222 COVID-19 vaccine. Both conserved end residues are part of each CDR3. Each record gives: D gene, clone size, J gene, V gene, CDR3 protein, CDR3 DNA. A D gene is named only where the DNA matches it firmly. Size tells how often a clone was seen (once, few, many) or the class of an expanded clone, and some rows leave it out.

>TRBD1|NA|TRBJ1-2|TRBV5-1
CASSLDRDYSYTF
TGCGCCAGCAGCCTGGACAGGGATTACAGCTACACCTTC
>NA|NA|TRBJ1-1|TRBV4-1
CASSQVGILNTEAFF
TGCGCCAGCAGCCAAGTCGGGATTTTGAACACTGAAGCTTTCTTT
>TRBD2|NA|TRBJ2-5|TRBV7-9
CASTPRAGEETQYF
TGTGCCAGCACCCCTCGGGCGGGGGAAGAGACCCAGTACTTC
>TRBD2|once|TRBJ2-7|TRBV7-2
CASSRSGGSVSYEQYF
TGTGCCAGCAGCCGTAGCGGGGGTTCAGTATCCTACGAGCAGTACTTC
>NA|NA|TRBJ1-1|TRBV2
CASSEGQLNTEAFF
TGTGCCAGCAGTGAAGGGCAGCTGAACACTGAAGCTTTCTTT
>NA|NA|TRBJ1-4|TRBV11-2
CASSFLSEKLFF
TGTGCCAGCAGCTTCCTAAGTGAAAAACTGTTTTTT
>NA|NA|TRBJ1-1|TRBV10-3
CAITSDPRNTEAFF
TGTGCCATCACGTCAGACCCACGGAACACTGAAGCTTTCTTT
>NA|NA|TRBJ1-2|TRBV15
CATSKWQSNYGYTF
TGTGCCACCAGCAAGTGGCAGAGCAACTATGGCTACACCTTC
>NA|NA|TRBJ1-1|TRBV20-1
CSASSGTTAFF
TGCAGTGCTAGCTCCGGGACAACGGCTTTCTTT
>NA|NA|TRBJ1-3|TRBV5-1
CASRRQAENTIYF
TGCGCCAGCAGAAGACAGGCTGAAAACACCATATATTTT
>NA|once|TRBJ1-1|TRBV7-9
CASTQVAAGEAFF
TGTGCCAGCACCCAAGTGGCGGCGGGTGAAGCTTTCTTT
>NA|NA|TRBJ1-2|TRBV27
CASRGGSRAGYRNYGYTF
TGTGCCAGCAGAGGGGGGTCCAGGGCAGGGTATAGAAACTATGGCTACACCTTC